Here is one T cell receptor beta chain with its context. Its antigen is unknown. This sample was taken from a study of T-cell reconstitution after alpha-beta-depleted transplantation in children. General study points: Expanded graft clones numbering several hundred reportedly gave rise to alpha-beta T cells about two months after transplant.

The ends lost 3 bases at V and 2 bases at J; junction bases unmatched: 7. The V gene's germline CDR1 is LNHDA and CDR2 SQIVND (reference sequence). The CDR3 sequence is 16 residues long. A TCRbeta library incorporating unique molecular identifiers was prepared. TCRdb reanalysed the PCR reads using MiXCR and keeps one entry per CDR3 protein. In the table there are around 960,000 distinct CDR3 sequences, around 30% of which are singletons. The genes are TRBV19 and TRBJ2-1, with TRBD2 matching over 7 bases. The material sequenced was PBMCs, mostly from graft donor cells, taken 360 days after TCRalphabeta/CD19-depleted stem cell transplant. This receptor was identified in a boy less than two years old who had a stem cell transplant for SCID, so the T cells may come from the graft donor. CDR3 loop: CASSIALAEPYNEQFF. As DNA, the CDR3 is TGTGCCAGTAGTATCGCCCTAGCGGAGCCCTACAATGAGCAGTTCTTC.